This is a list of T cell receptor beta chains from one sample in a study of T cells in Graves' hyperthyroidism and ophthalmopathy. Each CDR3 protein gets one entry after TCRdb re-called the multiplex PCR reads with MiXCR. The table has approximately 300,000 distinct CDR3 sequences, roughly a fifth seen once; the top ten hold about two fifths. The specimen was blood. The source of these receptors is a man between 45 and 60 years old with Graves' ophthalmopathy. Both conserved end residues are part of each CDR3. The order of the fields is D gene, clone size, J gene, V gene, CDR3 protein. A D gene is named only where the DNA matches it firmly. Clone size is shown for a subset of rows, as once, few, many or a class of expanded clone.

>TRBD1|-|TRBJ2-5|TRBV15
CATAGGLQETQYF
>-|few|TRBJ1-1|TRBV28
CASSLGTTLNTEAFF
>TRBD2|many|TRBJ2-3|TRBV5-1
CASSLAGGSRADTQYF
>-|few|TRBJ1-1|TRBV12-3/TRBV12-4
CASSTGTYTEAFF
>-|few|TRBJ2-7|TRBV28
CASRTDLYEQYF
>-|-|TRBJ2-1|TRBV20-1
CSASRGDEQFF
>TRBD2|many|TRBJ2-3|TRBV3-1
CASSQVIAGGGDTQYF
>TRBD2|-|TRBJ2-7|TRBV10-3
CAISDQGTSGSSYEQYF
>-|-|TRBJ1-5|TRBV6-2/TRBV6-3
CASSQNGASNQPQHF
>-|few|TRBJ1-5|TRBV6-1
CACMREGNQPQHF
>TRBD1|-|TRBJ1-5|TRBV7-6
CASSLEGRGSGNQPQHF
>-|many|TRBJ2-5|TRBV28
CASSFRDQWETQYF
>TRBD1|-|TRBJ2-7|TRBV20-1
CSVPPPGTASYEQYF
>TRBD2|many|TRBJ2-1|TRBV20-1
CSASLTSGRLNEQFF
>-|-|TRBJ2-3|TRBV29-1
CSVSSSPSHNTDTQYF
>-|-|TRBJ1-5|TRBV6-4
CASRQLRRSQPQHF
>-|-|TRBJ2-5|TRBV6-2/TRBV6-3
CASREETQYF
>TRBD2|many|TRBJ2-1|TRBV28
CASSLFGGRDYNEQFF
>TRBD1|-|TRBJ1-5|TRBV5-1
CASSPGTGLYSNQPQHF
>-|few|TRBJ2-3|TRBV10-3
CAISGTGASTDTQYF
>TRBD2|many|TRBJ2-7|TRBV7-9
CASRGSGSSPEQYF
>-|many|TRBJ1-5|TRBV2
CASSGSGLNQPQHF
>-|few|TRBJ2-1|TRBV15
CATSRDAATNEQFF
>TRBD1|many|TRBJ1-6|TRBV20-1
CSARDWGTGYNSPLHF
>-|-|TRBJ2-3|TRBV9
CASSGIARTDTQYF
>TRBD1|once|TRBJ1-4|TRBV6-1
CASSPQGAGNEKLFF
>-|many|TRBJ1-5|TRBV2
CASSSGGANQPQHF
>TRBD1|few|TRBJ2-7|TRBV5-1
CASSVYGTGSNEQYF
>-|few|TRBJ2-5|TRBV6-1
CASSLVGGIQETQYF
>-|-|TRBJ1-6|TRBV28
CASSLLDRFTYNSPLHF
>-|-|TRBJ1-2|TRBV6-9
CASSYGQRDGYTF
>-|few|TRBJ2-1|TRBV14
CASSQDGRGDEQFF
>-|many|TRBJ1-1|TRBV9
CASSVEPSRYTEAFF
>-|few|TRBJ1-4|TRBV6-9
CASSYRTGRKINEKLFF
>TRBD1|few|TRBJ2-6|TRBV30
CARQGYGANVLTF
>TRBD2|many|TRBJ2-1|TRBV6-1
CASSSAAGAYNEQFF
>-|many|TRBJ2-7|TRBV28
CASRRAGLSSYEQYF
>-|many|TRBJ1-1|TRBV18
CASSPPGRVAEAFF
>-|few|TRBJ1-1|TRBV7-9
CASSSSFMNTEAFF
>TRBD1|many|TRBJ1-5|TRBV7-8
CASSSNPLRDSNSNQPQHF
>TRBD2|many|TRBJ2-1|TRBV3-1
CASSPGLAGGADEQFF
>-|-|TRBJ1-2|TRBV7-9
CASSLGREEDGYTF
>TRBD2|-|TRBJ2-3|TRBV28
CASRPTSGRRTDTQYF
>-|few|TRBJ1-1|TRBV7-3
CASSTSGALGGNTEAFF
>-|many|TRBJ2-7|TRBV30
CAWSPPGLKFNFGQYF
>TRBD1|-|TRBJ1-2|TRBV20-1
CSAWTGDYGYTF
>TRBD2|many|TRBJ2-1|TRBV9
CASSEGGLAGGEQFF
>-|many|TRBJ2-2|TRBV20-1
CSARDKGDTGELFF
>TRBD1|many|TRBJ2-1|TRBV20-1
CSADPGGSEQFF
>TRBD2|few|TRBJ2-3|TRBV25-1
CASSEVSMTSATDTQYF
>TRBD2|many|TRBJ2-5|TRBV6-1
CASRNGAGGPGETQYF
>-|many|TRBJ1-3|TRBV28
CASRTTGSWNTIYF
>TRBD1|many|TRBJ2-7|TRBV18
CASSRPGGGYEQYF
>-|many|TRBJ2-1|TRBV11-2
CASSLSRVYNEQFF